This T cell receptor (beta chain) was recovered during a study of somatic mutations in cytotoxic T cells in rheumatoid arthritis. The overall study: Among the T-cell populations stained with V beta antibodies, some were separated by flow sorting at nearly 100% purity, including V beta1+ cells whose TCRB was sequenced.

V shed 4 bases, J shed 0 bases, and the junction held 3 bases outside the gene matches. The CDR3 has 16 amino acids. CDR1 and CDR2 from the germline V gene are SGHTA and FQGNSA. Clones were read by immunoSEQ multiplex PCR, and TCRdb kept only the in-frame ones, dropping some. Here the sample spans about 11,000 clones, roughly 78% being singletons. This chain links TRBV7-2 with TRBJ2-2; TRBD1 matches 9 bases. This receptor was obtained from an adult with rheumatoid arthritis. Sequences were obtained from CD8+ T cells sorted from blood. The CDR3, as DNA: TGTGCCAGCAGCTCCCGACAGGGGGCGAACACCGGGGAGCTGTTTTTT. As protein: CASSSRQGANTGELFF.